What follows are 5 T cell receptor beta chains derived from one specimen sequenced in a study of PD-L1 blockade in urothelial cancer. The protocol was immunoSEQ multiplex PCR, while the TCRdb copy is restricted to in-frame clones and leaves out a portion. The profile shows about 56,000 clones, just over 85% of them singletons. Material: PBMCs, obtained around atezolizumab (anti-PD-L1) treatment. The receptors come from a man aged 50 to 59 with urothelial cancer.

The chain carries TRBV2 and TRBJ2-3; no definite D call. Trimming cost V 5 bases and J 2 bases, with 14 bases left between them. The CDR3 runs to 15 residues. CDR1 is SNHLY and CDR2 is FYNNEI in the germline V gene. The CDR3 spells CASSLDSLPTDTQYF. The CDR3 DNA is TGTGCCAGCAGTCTAGACTCCCTCCCCACAGATACGCAGTATTTT.

The chain combines TRBV4-2 with TRBJ2-2; 7 nucleotides match TRBD2. Germline trimming cut 0 bases from V and 6 bases from J; bases unmatched to any gene: 7. CDR1 and CDR2 from the germline V gene are LGHNA and YNFKEQ. The CDR3 contains 16 residues. The CDR3 here is CASSQDLSGRAGELFF. CDR3 DNA sequence: TGTGCCAGCAGCCAAGATTTGTCAGGGAGGGCCGGGGAGCTGTTTTTT.

The chain links TRBV11-2 to TRBJ2-7; 11 bases are a match to TRBD2. CDR3 length: 16 amino acids. The ends lost 3 bases at V and 2 bases at J; junction bases unmatched: 6. CDR1 SGHAT and CDR2 FQNNGV come from the germline V gene. The CDR3 DNA is TGTGCCAGCAGCTTGGTGACTAGCGGGATCACCTACGAGCAGTACTTC. It yields the protein CASSLVTSGITYEQYF.

This chain connects TRBV5-1 to TRBJ2-1, with 13 positions matching TRBD2. With 4 bases clipped from V and 7 bases from J, the junction kept 8 bases outside the gene matches. This CDR3 region has 16 residues. Looked up from germline, CDR1 is SGHRS and CDR2 is YFSETQ. The CDR3 loop reads CASSTGLAGVGNEQFF. For the CDR3, the DNA is TGCGCCAGCAGCACCGGACTAGCGGGAGTCGGTAATGAGCAGTTCTTC.

This chain uses TRBV4-2 with TRBJ2-4; 8 bases map to TRBD2. Germline CDR1 reads LGHNA; CDR2 reads YNFKEQ. Trimming took 0 bases from V and 3 from J; bases not matched to a gene: 7. The CDR3 covers 17 residues. In DNA form, the CDR3 reads TGTGCCAGCAGCCAAGAGCCCGGGCGGGAGGTCAAAAACATTCAGTACTTC. This translates into CASSQEPGREVKNIQYF.